What follows are 9 T cell receptor beta chains derived from one specimen sequenced in a study of OX40 agonist ivuxolimab in advanced cancers. Here immunoSEQ multiplex PCR was the method, and the copy in TCRdb shows in-frame clones only, minus some. The table has approximately 84,000 clones, roughly 82% seen once. Sequenced here: CD4+ or CD8+ T cells sorted from blood, sampled in a trial of the OX40 agonist ivuxolimab. The origin of the receptors is an adult with an advanced solid tumor such as melanoma, head and neck, liver or kidney cancer.

The V gene is TRBV10-3, the J gene TRBJ1-2, with unresolved D. Germline values: CDR1 ENHRY, CDR2 SYGVKD. This CDR3 has 13 amino acids. V lost 4 bases and J lost 2, with 8 bases in between. CDR3 DNA: TGTGCCATCAGTGGAACGGTGAACTATGGCTACACCTTC. Its translation: CAISGTVNYGYTF.

The chain recombines TRBV11-2 with TRBJ2-5, with D possibly TRBD2 on 5 matching bases. Trimming stripped 2 bases from V and 1 base from J, with 11 bases between. Germline V gene data show CDR1 as SGHAT and CDR2 as FQNNGV. The CDR3 contains 15 residues. The CDR3 here is CASSLRGYPQETQYF. As DNA, the CDR3 is TGTGCCAGCAGCTTAAGAGGGTACCCCCAAGAGACCCAGTACTTC.

This chain links TRBV28 with TRBJ2-7; D gene unclear. Germline CDR1 and CDR2: MDHEN and SYDVKM. V was pared by 1 base and J by 7 bases, with 17 bases between. The CDR3 totals 15 residues. As DNA, the CDR3 is TGTGCCAGCAGTTTATTGATTGGTACGCCTGGGGAGCAGTACGTC. This codes for CASSLLIGTPGEQYV.

The V and J genes are TRBV23-1 and TRBJ1-5; TRBD1 might be the D (6 bases). TRBV23-1 is noted as an ORF with a role that remains uncertain. The CDR3 is 15 residues long. Trimming took 0 bases from V and 6 from J, leaving 12 bases between them. The CDR3 DNA reads TGCGCCAGCAGTCAATCGGAACAGGGAGTTCAGCCCCAGCATTTT. It codes for CASSQSEQGVQPQHF.

Details on this clone: Other DNA sequences in this sample translate to the same CDR3. This sequence joins TRBV7-2 and TRBJ1-2, with TRBD1 matching over 7 bases. In germline, CDR1 is SGHTA, CDR2 FQGNSA. The CDR3 has 12 amino acids. The trim removed 5 bases at V and 7 bases at J, leaving 4 bases unmatched. The CDR3 protein is CASSPDRVGYTF. CDR3 nucleotides: TGTGCCAGCAGCCCCGACAGGGTTGGCTACACCTTC.

The rearrangement links TRBV5-6 to TRBJ2-4, with D perhaps being TRBD1 or TRBD2 (5 bases each). This CDR3 has 13 amino acids. The V and J ends lost 4 bases and 10 bases respectively, with 15 bases between them. From germline, CDR1 is SGHDT and CDR2 YYEEEE. Written as DNA, the CDR3 is TGTGCCAGCAGCCTGGGACCGGCCCTGATTCAGTACTTC. Its translation: CASSLGPALIQYF. The full variable domain, completed using reference TRBV5-6 and TRBJ2-4, is DAGVTQSPTHLIKTRGQQVTLRCSPKSGHDTVSWYQQALGQGPQFIFQYYEEEERQRGNFPDRFSGHQFPNYSSELNVNALLLGDSALYLCASSLGPALIQYFGAGTRLSVL.

This chain links TRBV7-2 with TRBJ2-7; D is uncertain. V was cut by 5 bases and J by 2 bases, with 10 bases left in between. Germline values: CDR1 SGHTA, CDR2 FQGNSA. This CDR3 is 13 amino acids long. The CDR3 loop reads CASSQSETYEQYF. CDR3 DNA sequence: TGTGCCAGCAGCCAATCCGAGACCTACGAGCAGTACTTC.

This rearrangement joins TRBV11-2 to TRBJ2-5; D not certain. The CDR3 totals 12 residues. Trimming pared 5 bases from V and 4 bases from J, leaving 8 bases between. CDR1 and CDR2 (germline): SGHAT, FQNNGV. The CDR3: CASSHTRETQYF. The CDR3 DNA follows: TGTGCCAGCAGCCACACGCGAGAGACCCAGTACTTC.

The chain recombines TRBV7-9 with TRBJ2-5, with TRBD2 identical over 10 bases. Germline V CDR1 and CDR2: SEHNR, FQNEAQ (reference sequence). This CDR3 comprises 14 residues. The trim removed 2 bases at V and 6 bases at J, leaving 3 bases unmatched. CDR3 in amino acids: CASSLSGGEKTQYF. The DNA for the CDR3 is TGTGCCAGCAGCTTAAGCGGGGGGGAAAAGACCCAGTACTTC.